Shown below are 30 T cell receptor beta chains from a single sample sequenced in a study of neurological immune-mediated disorders. Each CDR3 protein is one row after TCRdb ran MiXCR on the 5' RACE reads. This table holds roughly 50,000 distinct CDR3 sequences, roughly 25% found once. Sequencing was carried out using PBMCs. Every receptor here comes from a woman between 65 and 79 years old in good health.

This clonotype was picked up many times. This chain uses TRBV15 with TRBJ2-1; a possible D gene is TRBD2 (5 bases). CDR1 is LNHNV and CDR2 is YYDKDF in the germline V gene (reference sequence). CDR3 length equals 19 residues. V lost 0 bases, J lost 1 base, and 19 bases lay in between. The CDR3 DNA is TGTGCCACCAGCAGAGAACCCTTTTCGTTCGGGGTTTCCTACAATGAGCAGTTCTTC. Translated: CATSREPFSFGVSYNEQFF.

This clonotype came up many times. The J gene is TRBJ1-1, the V gene TRBV5-1; D is uncertain. Germline assignment: CDR1 SGHRS and CDR2 YFSETQ. The CDR3 contains 14 residues. V lost 4 bases and J 3 bases, leaving 13 bases between the germline ends. The CDR3 bases are TGCGCCAGCAGCCCTCACCGGGTGGACACTGAAGCTTTCTTT. Translation gives CASSPHRVDTEAFF.

For this clonotype: The junction differs from germline at one of its ends, possibly a read error. This chain uses TRBV3-1 with TRBJ1-1; no definite D call. The CDR3 is made up of 13 amino acids. Germline-derived CDR1 and CDR2 are LGHDT and YNNKEL (reference sequence). The CDR3 loop is CASSQDLATEDFF. The CDR3 coding sequence is TGTGCCAGCAGCCAAGATTTAGCCACTGAAGATTTCTTT.

This chain uses TRBV3-1 with TRBJ2-1, with 11 positions matching TRBD2. V gave up 7 bases and J gave up 9 bases; unmatched junction bases: 17. The CDR3 is 17 residues long. The germline CDR1 and CDR2 sequences are LGHDT and YNNKEL (reference sequence). CDR3 loop: CASIPYLAGGPCGEQFF. The CDR3 DNA reads as TGTGCCAGCATCCCCTACTTAGCGGGAGGGCCGTGCGGTGAGCAGTTCTTC.

This clonotype was seen repeatedly, ten times or more. This chain connects TRBV20-1 to TRBJ2-1; 10 nucleotides match TRBD2. V was clipped by 5 bases and J by 6 bases; unmatched bases: 10. This CDR3 is 15 amino acids long. CDR1 DFQATT and CDR2 SNEGSKA come from the germline V gene (reference sequence). In DNA, the CDR3 is TGCAGTGCTCCCAATCCGGGACTAGCGCTCAATGAGCAGTTCTTC. Residues: CSAPNPGLALNEQFF.

V is TRBV12-2 and J is TRBJ1-1. TRBV12-2 is tagged as a pseudogene. This CDR3 comprises 13 residues. Here the CDR3 reads CASRHLWGTEAFF. The CDR3 region has the DNA TGTGCAAGTCGCCACCTTTGGGGCACTGAAGCTTTCTTT.

A few counts support this clonotype. It may be a read error: a sequence one base away is much more abundant. V and J are TRBV2 and TRBJ1-6; 9 bases line up with TRBD1. CDR1 and CDR2 from the germline V gene are SNHLY and FYNNEI. The CDR3 has 15 residues. The CDR3 is CVSSEGTGSHSPLHF. CDR3 in DNA: TGTGTCAGCAGTGAAGGGACAGGGTCCCATTCACCCCTCCACTTT.

This sequence joins TRBV6-5 and TRBJ1-2, with 7 bases fitting TRBD1. Germline CDR1 reads MNHEY; CDR2 reads SVGAGI. With V trimmed by 6 bases and J by 4 bases, 8 bases remained unmatched. The CDR3 spans 14 residues. The chain's CDR3 is CASRNAGQRYGYTF. The CDR3 DNA sequence: TGTGCCAGCAGAAACGCGGGACAGCGCTATGGCTACACCTTC.

This clonotype came up many times. The rearrangement uses TRBV20-1 and TRBJ2-1; perhaps TRBD2 as D (5 bases). The V end was cut by 5 bases, the J end by 8 bases, with 13 bases between. The CDR3 covers 12 residues. Germline V gene sequence: CDR1 DFQATT, CDR2 SNEGSKA (reference sequence). The CDR3 region has the DNA TGCAGTGCTCCTGAGGGTGGGGATGAGCAGTTCTTC. It is translated as CSAPEGGDEQFF.

The chain couples TRBV29-1 to TRBJ2-2; TRBD1 matches 9 bases. J gave up 5 bases and V 3 bases, and 4 bases lay outside the gene matches. CDR3 length: 14 residues. CDR1 and CDR2 (germline): SQVTM, ANQGSEA. As DNA, the CDR3 is TGCAGCGTTGATGGGACAGGGAGTACCGGGGAGCTGTTTTTT. This codes for CSVDGTGSTGELFF.

Many counts were recorded for this clonotype. The gene calls are TRBV6-1 and TRBJ2-1, with 9 nucleotides matching TRBD1. The germline V gene has CDR1 MNHNS and CDR2 SASEGT. The CDR3 extends over 15 amino acids. After removal of 6 bases from V and 0 bases from J, the junction contained 3 bases not matched to a gene. CDR3 sequence: CASRATGGSYNEQFF. The CDR3 DNA is TGTGCCAGCAGGGCGACAGGGGGCTCCTACAATGAGCAGTTCTTC.

At least ten counts were recorded for this clonotype. This chain joins TRBV5-1 and TRBJ2-1; TRBD2 is a possible D gene (6 bases). The CDR3 is made up of 14 amino acids. Germline V gene lookup returns CDR1 SGHRS and CDR2 YFSETQ. The V end lost 4 bases, the J end lost 4 bases, and 12 bases lay between the germline ends. CDR3 amino acids: CASSPGAEYNEQFF. The CDR3 bases are TGCGCCAGCAGCCCGGGAGCCGAATACAATGAGCAGTTCTTC.

The chain is built from TRBV5-1 and TRBJ2-3; D tentatively fits TRBD1 or TRBD2 (5 bases each). CDR3 size: 17 residues. The germline V gene encodes CDR1 SGHRS and CDR2 YFSETQ. With 3 bases removed from V and 1 base from J, the gap between germline ends came to 18 bases. CDR3 nucleotide sequence: TGCGCCAGCAGCTACACTTCTACCCAGGGAGGCACAGATACGCAGTATTTT. It yields the protein CASSYTSTQGGTDTQYF.

This clonotype was seen at least ten times. The genes are TRBV20-1 and TRBJ1-4; 7 nucleotides agree with TRBD1. The ends lost 0 bases at V and 7 bases at J; junction bases unmatched: 8. The CDR3 has 15 amino acids. Germline loops: CDR1 DFQATT, CDR2 SNEGSKA (reference sequence). CDR3 protein: CSARDGGTEAEKLFF. CDR3 DNA: TGCAGTGCTAGAGATGGGGGGACAGAGGCTGAAAAACTGTTTTTT.

For this clonotype: A read error is possible here, since a much larger clone lies one base away. The CDR3 sequence is CASSPDKGGDQPQHF. In nucleotides, the CDR3 is TGCGCCAGCAGCCCGGACAAGGGGGGGGATCAGCCCCAGCATTTT. The V gene is TRBV5-1, the J gene TRBJ1-5; a possible D gene is TRBD1 (6 bases). The length of the CDR3 is 15 residues. Trimming shortened V by 4 bases and J by 5 bases, and 16 bases separated the two germline ends. The germline V gene encodes CDR1 SGHRS and CDR2 YFSETQ.

This clonotype was picked up many times. The V and J genes are TRBV9 and TRBJ1-4, with a weak D call TRBD1 (6 bases). This CDR3 has 15 residues. Trimming removed 0 bases at V and 3 bases at J, with 9 bases between. In germline, CDR1 is SGDLS, CDR2 YYNGEE. CDR3 nucleotide sequence: TGTGCCAGCAGCGTAGGGGGGCTAGCTAATGAAAAACTGTTTTTT. This encodes CASSVGGLANEKLFF.

The genes are TRBV4-3 and TRBJ2-1; 7 bases map to TRBD2. V lost 1 base and J lost 6; bases outside the gene matches: 6. CDR1 is LGHNA and CDR2 is YSLEER in the germline V gene. The CDR3 has 15 amino acids. In nucleotides, the CDR3 is TGCGCCAGCAGCCAAGGAGGTTGGGGGGGCAATGAGCAGTTCTTC. Its protein is CASSQGGWGGNEQFF.

This clonotype appeared many times. The chain combines TRBV5-1 with TRBJ1-1, with TRBD1 identical over 7 bases. With 2 bases clipped from V and 4 bases from J, the junction kept 5 bases outside the gene matches. From germline, CDR1 is SGHRS and CDR2 YFSETQ. CDR3 size: 14 residues. CDR3 in amino acids: CASSLQGMGTEAFF. The CDR3 nucleotides read TGCGCCAGCAGCTTACAGGGGATGGGCACTGAAGCTTTCTTT.

This clonotype was detected only a few times. The chain has TRBV5-6 and TRBJ1-2, with TRBD1 matching 9 bases. V lost 0 bases and J lost 7; bases outside the gene matches: 7. The CDR3 covers 15 residues. The V gene's germline CDR1 is SGHDT and CDR2 YYEEEE. The DNA of the CDR3 is TGTGCCAGCAGCTTGGGGCCGACAGGGGGGTTTGGCTACACCTTC. It encodes CASSLGPTGGFGYTF.

This clonotype was counted many times. The chain combines TRBV12-3 or TRBV12-4 with TRBJ2-1, with 8 positions matching TRBD2. CDR3 length equals 14 residues. Unmatched junction bases numbered 10, after V lost 6 bases and J lost 9 bases. CDR3 residues: CASRVSGGAGEQFF. The CDR3 nucleotides read TGTGCCAGCAGAGTCTCGGGGGGGGCAGGTGAGCAGTTCTTC.

This clonotype was recorded at least ten times. V is TRBV7-3 and J is TRBJ2-4, with D perhaps being TRBD1 or TRBD2 (5 bases each). V lost 3 bases and J lost 6, with 9 bases in between. The germline V gene encodes CDR1 SGHTA and CDR2 FQGTGA. The CDR3 loop spans 13 amino acids. CDR3 sequence: CASSLDGGNIQYF. The CDR3 bases are TGTGCCAGCAGCTTGGATGGGGGAAACATTCAGTACTTC. Looking up the rest from reference TRBV7-3 and TRBJ2-4 gives the full variable domain: GAGVSQTPSNKVTEKGKYVELRCDPISGHTALYWYRQSLGQGPEFLIYFQGTGAADDSGLPNDRFFAVRPEGSVSTLKIQRTERGDSAVYLCASSLDGGNIQYFGAGTRLSVL.

The chain is built from TRBV3-1 and TRBJ1-2, with TRBD1 identical over 7 bases. The ends lost 0 bases at V and 7 bases at J; junction bases unmatched: 5. Germline CDR1 is LGHDT and CDR2 is YNNKEL (reference sequence). The length of the CDR3 is 14 residues. CDR3 nucleotide sequence: TGTGCCAGCAGCCAAGATACCGCAGGGGGTGGCTACACCTTC. Its translation is CASSQDTAGGGYTF.

The V call is TRBV11-2, the J call TRBJ2-3; D may be TRBD2 (7 bases). CDR1 is SGHAT and CDR2 is FQNNGV in the germline V gene. The CDR3 has 14 residues. V shed 3 bases and J shed 6 bases, with 13 bases lying between them. The CDR3 nucleotides are TGTGCCAGCAGCTTGGGGGGGCCAGAGGATACGCAGTATTTT. This translates into CASSLGGPEDTQYF.

In the case of this clonotype: With a much larger clone just one base away, this may be a read error. The chain carries TRBV20-1 and TRBJ1-4, with D possibly being TRBD1 (5 bases). Germline CDR1 and CDR2: DFQATT and SNEGSKA (reference sequence). Trimming shortened V by 6 bases and J by 3 bases, and 11 bases separated the two germline ends. This CDR3 is built from 13 residues. The CDR3, as DNA: TGCAGTGCAGCCATAGGGGCTAATGAAAAACTGTTTTTT. It codes for CSAAIGANEKLFF.

The sample holds many counts of this clonotype. The chain links TRBV5-6 to TRBJ1-2; D not certain. Germline V lookup: CDR1 SGHDT, CDR2 YYEEEE. Between the trimmed V and J ends, which lost 4 bases and 2 bases, there was a span of 3 bases. The CDR3 contains 11 residues. CDR3 nucleotides: TGTGCCAGCAGCGGAAACTATGGCTACACCTTC. It codes for CASSGNYGYTF.

In this sample, this clonotype turned up many times. The chain combines TRBV6-5 with TRBJ2-5, with unresolved D. V gave up 0 bases and J gave up 3 bases, with 8 bases separating them. The length of the CDR3 is 14 residues. Germline values: CDR1 MNHEY, CDR2 SVGAGI. CDR3 protein: CASSYSYRKETQYF. The DNA of the CDR3 is TGTGCCAGCAGTTACTCTTACAGAAAAGAGACCCAGTACTTC.

The V gene is TRBV24-1, the J gene TRBJ2-1, with 11 positions matching TRBD2. Germline CDR1 is KGHDR and CDR2 is SFDVKD. V lost 2 bases to trimming and J lost 4 bases; unmatched junction nucleotides: 6. The CDR3 totals 17 residues. The CDR3 bases are TGTGCCACCAGTGATTCCTCTCTAGCGGGGGGATACAATGAGCAGTTCTTC. This gives the protein CATSDSSLAGGYNEQFF.

This clonotype was detected many times. This chain links TRBV7-6 with TRBJ2-2; 8 bases are shared with TRBD1. The CDR3 loop spans 15 amino acids. V gave up 5 bases and J gave up 0 bases; unmatched junction bases: 2. The V gene's germline CDR1 is SGHVS and CDR2 FNYEAQ. Here the CDR3 DNA reads TGTGCCAGCAGCCGGGGACAGGCGAACACCGGGGAGCTGTTTTTT. This translates into CASSRGQANTGELFF.

This clonotype was counted at least ten times. V usage is TRBV6-6 and J usage is TRBJ1-2; tentatively, D is TRBD1 (5 bases). The CDR3 loop spans 13 amino acids. The V and J ends lost 6 bases and 8 bases respectively, with 16 bases between them. Germline V gene data show CDR1 as MNHNY and CDR2 as SVGAGI (reference sequence). DNA for the CDR3: TGTGCCAGCAGCCCAGGGACTTGGTCAGGCTACACCTTC. Its translation: CASSPGTWSGYTF.

Many counts were recorded for this clonotype. In DNA, the CDR3 is TGTGCCAGCAGCCGGACAGTCCAGAGGGGATACGAGCAGTACTTC. Its translation is CASSRTVQRGYEQYF. The rearrangement links TRBV3-1 to TRBJ2-7; TRBD1 is a possible D gene (6 bases). Germline V CDR1 and CDR2: LGHDT, YNNKEL (reference sequence). The V end was cut by 4 bases, the J end by 4 bases, with 17 bases between. The CDR3 is 15 amino acids.